The 11 T cell receptor beta chains presented below share a single source sample, sequenced in a study of T-cell reconstitution after alpha-beta-depleted transplantation in children. Library preparation (for TCRbeta) was performed with unique molecular identifiers. Each CDR3 protein is one row after TCRdb ran MiXCR on the PCR reads. The sample lists 73,000 or so distinct CDR3 sequences, roughly 4.5% occurring once. This specimen consisted of PBMCs, mostly from graft donor cells, obtained 180 days after TCRalphabeta/CD19-depleted stem cell transplant. These receptors originate from a boy under three years old who had a stem cell transplant for acute myeloid leukemia, so the T cells may come from the graft donor.

This clonotype was counted at least ten times. The rearrangement links TRBV5-1 to TRBJ1-1; 8 bases align to TRBD1. Trimming took 0 bases from V and 7 from J; bases not matched to a gene: 5. This CDR3 spans 14 amino acids. From germline, CDR1 is SGHRS and CDR2 YFSETQ. The CDR3 loop reads CASSLGDGQGEAFF. For the CDR3, the DNA is TGCGCCAGCAGCTTGGGAGACGGACAGGGTGAAGCTTTCTTT.

This clonotype was recorded many times. The chain uses TRBV12-3 or TRBV12-4 and TRBJ1-5, with 8 bases lining up with TRBD1. V trimming: 4 bases; J trimming: 3 bases; junction bases outside the gene matches: 8. The CDR3 covers 16 residues. The CDR3 loop reads CASSSWTGPSNQPQHF. The CDR3 coding sequence is TGTGCCAGCAGTTCCTGGACAGGGCCCTCCAATCAGCCCCAGCATTTT.

This clonotype was observed many times. The chain joins TRBV7-7 to TRBJ2-1; 8 bases fit TRBD1. Germline trimming cut 5 bases from V and 7 bases from J; bases unmatched to any gene: 7. Germline V gene sequence: CDR1 SSHAT, CDR2 FNYEAQ (reference sequence). The CDR3 spans 14 residues. The CDR3 sequence is CASSPDRGSNEQFF. The CDR3 DNA follows: TGTGCCAGCAGCCCCGACAGGGGATCAAATGAGCAGTTCTTC.

Ten or more counts support this clonotype. The chain is built from TRBV29-1 and TRBJ2-3, with TRBD1 as a possible D gene (6 bases). CDR3 length: 13 amino acids. V gave up 3 bases and J gave up 4 bases, with 11 bases separating them. CDR1 SQVTM and CDR2 ANQGSEA come from the germline V gene. CDR3 in amino acids: CSVETGSPDTQYF. The CDR3 DNA sequence: TGCAGCGTTGAGACAGGATCCCCAGATACGCAGTATTTT.

This clonotype was observed many times. The genes are TRBV5-6 and TRBJ2-7; perhaps TRBD1 as D (6 bases). Germline CDR1 is SGHDT and CDR2 is YYEEEE. The V end was cut by 3 bases, the J end by 3 bases, with 19 bases between. This CDR3 spans 16 amino acids. CDR3 region: CASSWGPGTPVYEQYF. Here the CDR3 DNA reads TGTGCCAGCAGCTGGGGGCCGGGGACACCGGTCTACGAGCAGTACTTC.

This rearrangement joins TRBV29-1 to TRBJ2-1; D possibly corresponds to TRBD1 (6 bases). Deletions cut 5 bases from V and 8 bases from J, with 13 bases between. CDR1 and CDR2 (germline): SQVTM, ANQGSEA. The CDR3 spans 12 residues. CDR3 DNA sequence: TGCAGCGTTCGCCCCCCAGGGGATGAGCAGTTCTTC. Its protein product is CSVRPPGDEQFF.

This clonotype was recorded many times. The rearrangement joins TRBV27 to TRBJ2-3, with 7 bases identical to TRBD2. CDR1 and CDR2 (germline): MNHEY, SMNVEV (reference sequence). CDR3 length: 19 residues. The V and J ends lost 5 bases and 2 bases, in that order; junction bases with no gene match: 19. The CDR3 nucleotides are TGTGCCAGCAGTCATATACCCGCCTGGGAGGGGCAGAACACAGATACGCAGTATTTT. This gives the protein CASSHIPAWEGQNTDTQYF.

Many counts were recorded for this clonotype. The chain couples TRBV5-1 to TRBJ2-3; 11 nucleotides agree with TRBD2. The CDR3 totals 15 residues. Germline CDR1 and CDR2: SGHRS and YFSETQ. V shed 2 bases and J 5 bases; nucleotides not matched to a gene: 4. DNA for the CDR3: TGCGCCAGCAGCTTAGTAGCGGGGGGGCAAGATACGCAGTATTTT. This codes for CASSLVAGGQDTQYF.

The table lists this clonotype with many counts. The rearrangement uses TRBV6-6 and TRBJ1-1, with 11 positions matching TRBD1. This CDR3 has 15 amino acids. From germline, CDR1 is MNHNY and CDR2 SVGAGI (reference sequence). After removal of 6 bases from V and 1 base from J, the junction contained 4 bases not matched to a gene. The CDR3 region has the DNA TGTGCCAGCAGGTGGACAGGGGGCGCGAACACTGAAGCTTTCTTT. This encodes CASRWTGGANTEAFF.

Many counts were recorded for this clonotype. The CDR3 region is CASSNRADTGELFF. CDR3 bases: TGTGCCAGCAGCAATCGGGCAGACACCGGGGAGCTGTTTTTT. The chain is built from TRBV5-5 and TRBJ2-2; no clear D. Germline V CDR1 and CDR2: SGHKS, YYEKEE (reference sequence). Trimming removed 4 bases at V and 3 bases at J, with 10 bases between. There are 14 residues in the CDR3.

This clonotype was detected many times. This rearrangement joins TRBV12-3 or TRBV12-4 to TRBJ2-5; 8 bases align to TRBD1. V dropped 3 bases and J dropped 3; count of bases not matched to a gene: 6. There are 15 residues in the CDR3. The DNA of the CDR3 is TGTGCCAGCAGTTTCCGGAGGACAGGGAAAGAGACCCAGTACTTC. Its protein product is CASSFRRTGKETQYF.